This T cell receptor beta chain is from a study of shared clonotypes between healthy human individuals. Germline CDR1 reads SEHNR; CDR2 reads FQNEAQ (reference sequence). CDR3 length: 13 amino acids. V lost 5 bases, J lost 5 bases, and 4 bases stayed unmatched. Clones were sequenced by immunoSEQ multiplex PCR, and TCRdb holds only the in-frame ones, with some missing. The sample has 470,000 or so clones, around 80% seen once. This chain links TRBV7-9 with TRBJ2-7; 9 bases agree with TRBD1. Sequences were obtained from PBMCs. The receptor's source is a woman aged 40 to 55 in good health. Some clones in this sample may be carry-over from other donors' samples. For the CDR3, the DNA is TGTGCCAGCAGCCCCTGGACAGGGGACGAGCAGTACTTC. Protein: CASSPWTGDEQYF.